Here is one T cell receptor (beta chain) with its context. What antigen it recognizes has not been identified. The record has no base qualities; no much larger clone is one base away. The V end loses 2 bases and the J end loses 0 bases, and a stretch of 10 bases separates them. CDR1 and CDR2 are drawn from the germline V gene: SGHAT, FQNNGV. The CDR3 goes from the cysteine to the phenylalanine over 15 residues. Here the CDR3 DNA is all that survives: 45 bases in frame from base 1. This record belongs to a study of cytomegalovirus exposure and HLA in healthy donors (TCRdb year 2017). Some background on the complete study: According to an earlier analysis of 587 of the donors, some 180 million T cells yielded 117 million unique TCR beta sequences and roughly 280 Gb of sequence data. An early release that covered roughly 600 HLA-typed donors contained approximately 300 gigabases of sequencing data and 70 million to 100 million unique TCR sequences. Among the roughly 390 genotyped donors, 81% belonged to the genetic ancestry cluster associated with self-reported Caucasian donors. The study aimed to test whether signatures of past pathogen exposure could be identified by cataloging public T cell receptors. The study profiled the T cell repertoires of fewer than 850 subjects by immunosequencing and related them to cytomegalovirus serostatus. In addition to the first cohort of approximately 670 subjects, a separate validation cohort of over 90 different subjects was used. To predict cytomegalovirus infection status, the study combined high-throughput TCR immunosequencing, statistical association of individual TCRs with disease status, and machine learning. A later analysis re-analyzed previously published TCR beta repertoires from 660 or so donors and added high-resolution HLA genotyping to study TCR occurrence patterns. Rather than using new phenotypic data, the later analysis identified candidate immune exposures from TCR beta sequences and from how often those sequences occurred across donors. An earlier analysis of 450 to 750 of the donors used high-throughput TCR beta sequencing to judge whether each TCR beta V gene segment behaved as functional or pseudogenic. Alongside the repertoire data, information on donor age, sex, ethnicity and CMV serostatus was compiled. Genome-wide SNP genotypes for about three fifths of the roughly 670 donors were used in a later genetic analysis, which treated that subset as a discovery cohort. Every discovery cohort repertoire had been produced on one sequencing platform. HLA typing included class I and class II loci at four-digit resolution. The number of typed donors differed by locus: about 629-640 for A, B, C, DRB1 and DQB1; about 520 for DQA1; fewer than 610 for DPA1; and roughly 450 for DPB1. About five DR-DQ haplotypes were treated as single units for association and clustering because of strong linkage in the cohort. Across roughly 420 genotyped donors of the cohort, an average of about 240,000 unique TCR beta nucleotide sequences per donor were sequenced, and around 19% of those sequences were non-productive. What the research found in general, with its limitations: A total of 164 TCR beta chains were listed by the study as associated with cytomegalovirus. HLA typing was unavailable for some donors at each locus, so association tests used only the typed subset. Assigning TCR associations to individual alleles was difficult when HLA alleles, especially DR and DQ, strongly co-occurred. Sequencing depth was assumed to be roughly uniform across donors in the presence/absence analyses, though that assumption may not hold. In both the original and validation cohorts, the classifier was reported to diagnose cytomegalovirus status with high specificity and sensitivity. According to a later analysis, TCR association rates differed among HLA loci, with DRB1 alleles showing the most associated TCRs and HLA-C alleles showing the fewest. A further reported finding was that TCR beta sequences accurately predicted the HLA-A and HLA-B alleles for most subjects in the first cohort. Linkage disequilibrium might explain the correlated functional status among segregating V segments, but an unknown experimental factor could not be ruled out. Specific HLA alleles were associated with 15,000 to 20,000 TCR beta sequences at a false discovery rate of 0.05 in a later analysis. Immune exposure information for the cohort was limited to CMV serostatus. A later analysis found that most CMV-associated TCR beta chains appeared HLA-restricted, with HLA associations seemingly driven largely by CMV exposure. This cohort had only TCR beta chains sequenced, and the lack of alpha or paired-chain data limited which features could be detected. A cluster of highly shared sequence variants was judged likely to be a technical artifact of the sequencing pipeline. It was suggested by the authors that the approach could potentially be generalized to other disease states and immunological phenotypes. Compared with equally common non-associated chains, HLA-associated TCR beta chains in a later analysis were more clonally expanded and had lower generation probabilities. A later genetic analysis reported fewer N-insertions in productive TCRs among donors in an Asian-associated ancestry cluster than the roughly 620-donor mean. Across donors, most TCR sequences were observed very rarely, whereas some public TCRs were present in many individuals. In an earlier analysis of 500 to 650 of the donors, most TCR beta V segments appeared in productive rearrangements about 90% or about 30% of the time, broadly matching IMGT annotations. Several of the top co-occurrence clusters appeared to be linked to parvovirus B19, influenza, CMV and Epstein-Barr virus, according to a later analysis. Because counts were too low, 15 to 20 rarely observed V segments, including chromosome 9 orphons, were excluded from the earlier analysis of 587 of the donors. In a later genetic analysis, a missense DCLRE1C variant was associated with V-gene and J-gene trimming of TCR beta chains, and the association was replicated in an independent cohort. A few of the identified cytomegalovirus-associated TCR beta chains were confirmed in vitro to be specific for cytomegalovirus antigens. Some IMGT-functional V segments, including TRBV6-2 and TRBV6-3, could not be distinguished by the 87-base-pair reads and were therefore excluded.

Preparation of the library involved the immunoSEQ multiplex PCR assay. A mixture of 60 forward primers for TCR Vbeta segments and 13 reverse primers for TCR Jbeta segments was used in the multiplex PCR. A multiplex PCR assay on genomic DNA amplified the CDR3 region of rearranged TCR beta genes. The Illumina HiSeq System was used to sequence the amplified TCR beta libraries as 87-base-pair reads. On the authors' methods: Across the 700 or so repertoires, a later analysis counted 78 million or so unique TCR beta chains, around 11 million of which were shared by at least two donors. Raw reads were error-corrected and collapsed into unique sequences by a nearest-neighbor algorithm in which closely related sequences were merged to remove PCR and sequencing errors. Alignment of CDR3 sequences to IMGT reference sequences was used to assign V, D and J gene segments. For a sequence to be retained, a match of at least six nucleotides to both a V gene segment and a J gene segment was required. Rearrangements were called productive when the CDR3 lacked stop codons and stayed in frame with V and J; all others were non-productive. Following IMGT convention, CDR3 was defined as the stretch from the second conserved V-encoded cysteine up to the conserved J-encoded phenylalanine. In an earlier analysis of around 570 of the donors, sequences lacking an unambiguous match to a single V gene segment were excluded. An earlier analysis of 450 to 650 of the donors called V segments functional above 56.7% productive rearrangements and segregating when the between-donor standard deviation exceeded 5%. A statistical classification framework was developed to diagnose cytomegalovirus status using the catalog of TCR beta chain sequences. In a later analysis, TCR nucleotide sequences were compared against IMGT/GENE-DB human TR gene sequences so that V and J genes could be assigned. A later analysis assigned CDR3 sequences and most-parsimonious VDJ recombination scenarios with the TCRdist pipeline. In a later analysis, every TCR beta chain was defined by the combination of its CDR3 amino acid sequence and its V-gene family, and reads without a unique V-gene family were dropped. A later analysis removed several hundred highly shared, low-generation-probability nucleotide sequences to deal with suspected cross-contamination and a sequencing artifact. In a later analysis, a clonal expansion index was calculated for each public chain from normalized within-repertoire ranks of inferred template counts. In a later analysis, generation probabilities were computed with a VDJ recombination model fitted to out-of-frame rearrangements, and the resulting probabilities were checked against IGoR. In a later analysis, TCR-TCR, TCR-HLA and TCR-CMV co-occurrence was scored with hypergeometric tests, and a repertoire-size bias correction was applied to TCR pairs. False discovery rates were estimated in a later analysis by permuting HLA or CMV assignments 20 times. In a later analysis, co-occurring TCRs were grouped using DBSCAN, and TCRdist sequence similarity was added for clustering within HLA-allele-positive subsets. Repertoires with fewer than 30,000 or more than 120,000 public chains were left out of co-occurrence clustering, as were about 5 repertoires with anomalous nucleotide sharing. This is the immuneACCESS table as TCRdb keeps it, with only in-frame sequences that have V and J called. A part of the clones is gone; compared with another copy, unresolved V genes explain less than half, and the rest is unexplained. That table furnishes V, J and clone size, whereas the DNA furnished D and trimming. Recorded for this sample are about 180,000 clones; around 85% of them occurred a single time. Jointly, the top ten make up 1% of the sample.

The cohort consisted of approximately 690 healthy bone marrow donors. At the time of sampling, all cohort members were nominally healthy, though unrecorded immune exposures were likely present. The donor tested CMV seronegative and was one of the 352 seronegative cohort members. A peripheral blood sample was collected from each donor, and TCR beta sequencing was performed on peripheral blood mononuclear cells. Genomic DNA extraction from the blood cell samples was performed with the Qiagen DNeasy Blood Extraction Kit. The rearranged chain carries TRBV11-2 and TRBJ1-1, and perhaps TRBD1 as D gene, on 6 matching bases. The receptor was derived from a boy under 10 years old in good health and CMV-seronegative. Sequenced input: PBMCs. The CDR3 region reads CASSLQGPMNTEAFF. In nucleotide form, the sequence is TGTGCCAGCAGCTTACAGGGGCCTATGAACACTGAAGCTTTCTTT. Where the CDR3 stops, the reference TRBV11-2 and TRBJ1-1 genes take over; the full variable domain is EAGVAQSPRYKIIEKRQSVAFWCNPISGHATLYWYQQILGQGPKLLIQFQNNGVVDDSQLPKDRFSAERLKGVDSTLKIQPAKLEDSAVYLCASSLQGPMNTEAFFGQGTRLTVV.